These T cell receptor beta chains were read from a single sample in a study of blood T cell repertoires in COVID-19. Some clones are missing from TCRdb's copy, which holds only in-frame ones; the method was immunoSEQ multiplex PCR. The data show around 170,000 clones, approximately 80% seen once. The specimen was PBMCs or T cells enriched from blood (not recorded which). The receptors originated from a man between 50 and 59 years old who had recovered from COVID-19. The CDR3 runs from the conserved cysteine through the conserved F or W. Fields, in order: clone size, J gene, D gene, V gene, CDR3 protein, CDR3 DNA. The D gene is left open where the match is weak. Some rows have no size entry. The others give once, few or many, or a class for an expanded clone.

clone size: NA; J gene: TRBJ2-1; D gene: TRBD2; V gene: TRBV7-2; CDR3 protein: CASTLGRGGAEEQFF; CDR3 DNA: TGTGCCAGCACCCTAGGGCGCGGGGGGGCGGAGGAGCAGTTCTTC
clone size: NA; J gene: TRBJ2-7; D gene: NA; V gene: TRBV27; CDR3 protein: CASSAGNSFGQQYF; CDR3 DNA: TGTGCCAGCAGCGCCGGGAATTCGTTCGGGCAGCAGTACTTC
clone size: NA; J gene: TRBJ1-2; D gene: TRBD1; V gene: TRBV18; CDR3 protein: CASSFPGQGAPTF; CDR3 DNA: TGTGCCAGCTCGTTTCCGGGACAGGGCGCCCCCACCTTC
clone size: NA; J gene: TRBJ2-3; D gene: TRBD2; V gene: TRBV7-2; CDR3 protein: CASSLAYLGGGTDTQYF; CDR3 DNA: TGTGCCAGCAGCTTAGCGTATCTCGGGGGGGGCACAGATACGCAGTATTTT
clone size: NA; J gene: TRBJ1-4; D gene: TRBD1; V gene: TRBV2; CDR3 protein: CASSSGTVGEKLFF; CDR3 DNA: TGTGCCAGCAGTTCCGGGACAGTTGGGGAAAAACTGTTTTTT
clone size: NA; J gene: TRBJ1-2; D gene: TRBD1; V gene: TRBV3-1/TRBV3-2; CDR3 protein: CASSQQRTGVYGYTF; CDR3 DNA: TGTGCCAGCAGCCAACAGAGGACAGGGGTGTATGGCTACACCTTC
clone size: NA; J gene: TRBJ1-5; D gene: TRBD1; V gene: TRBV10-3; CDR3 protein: CAISATGVSNQPQHF; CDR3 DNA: TGTGCCATCAGTGCCACAGGGGTCTCTAATCAGCCCCAGCATTTT
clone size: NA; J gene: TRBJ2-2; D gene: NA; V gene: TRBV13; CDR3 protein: CASSSSQGTGELFF; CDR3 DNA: TGTGCCAGCAGCTCCTCACAGGGAACCGGGGAGCTGTTTTTT
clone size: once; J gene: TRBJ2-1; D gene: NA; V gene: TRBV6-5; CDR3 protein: CASSPGGRYNEQFF; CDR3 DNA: TGTGCCAGCAGTCCCGGGGGGCGCTACAATGAGCAGTTCTTC
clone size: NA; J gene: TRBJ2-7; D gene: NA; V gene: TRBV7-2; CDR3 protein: CASSPSQGVYEQYF; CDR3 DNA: TGTGCCAGCAGCCCCAGCCAAGGGGTCTACGAGCAGTACTTC
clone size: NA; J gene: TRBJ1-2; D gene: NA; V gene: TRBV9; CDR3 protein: CASSPRLDPWGDNYGYTF; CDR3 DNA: TGTGCCAGCAGCCCAAGACTGGACCCCTGGGGGGATAACTATGGCTACACCTTC
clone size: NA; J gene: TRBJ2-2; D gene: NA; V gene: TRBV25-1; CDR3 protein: CASTRTVNTGELFF; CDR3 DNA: TGTGCCAGCACTAGGACAGTGAACACCGGGGAGCTGTTTTTT
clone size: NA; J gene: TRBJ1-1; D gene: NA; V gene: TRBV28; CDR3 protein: CASSLVRDRTEAFF; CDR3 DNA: TGTGCCAGCAGTTTGGTCAGGGATAGGACTGAAGCTTTCTTT
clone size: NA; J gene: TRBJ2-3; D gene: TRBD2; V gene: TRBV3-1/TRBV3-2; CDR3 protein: CASSRRASGGYTDTQYF; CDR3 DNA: TGTGCCAGCAGCCGACGGGCTAGCGGGGGGTACACAGATACGCAGTATTTT
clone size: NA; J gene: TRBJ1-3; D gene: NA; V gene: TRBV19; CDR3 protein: CASRATGIRGNTIYF; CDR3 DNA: TGTGCCAGTAGAGCGACAGGTATTCGGGGAAACACCATATATTTT
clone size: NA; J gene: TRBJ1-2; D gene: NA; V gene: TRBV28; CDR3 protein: CATGGGYGYTF; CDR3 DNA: TGTGCCACCGGCGGGGGGTATGGCTACACCTTC
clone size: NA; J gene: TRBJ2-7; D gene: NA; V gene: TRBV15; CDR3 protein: CATSRDTDSYEQYF; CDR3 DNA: TGTGCCACCAGCAGAGATACCGACAGCTACGAGCAGTACTTC
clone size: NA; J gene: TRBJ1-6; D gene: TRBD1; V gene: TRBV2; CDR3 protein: CASSLGQRNNSPLHF; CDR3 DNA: TGTGCCAGCAGTTTGGGACAGCGGAATAATTCACCCCTCCACTTT
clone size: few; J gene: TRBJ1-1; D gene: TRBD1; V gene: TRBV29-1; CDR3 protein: CSVSYDRVITFF; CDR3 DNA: TGCAGCGTTTCATACGACAGGGTCATCACCTTCTTT
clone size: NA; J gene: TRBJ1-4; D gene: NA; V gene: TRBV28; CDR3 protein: CASSPSTGTREKLFF; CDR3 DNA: TGTGCCAGCAGCCCCTCGACAGGCACTCGAGAAAAACTGTTTTTT
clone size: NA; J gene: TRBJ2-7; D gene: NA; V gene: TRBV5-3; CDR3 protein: CARSLGGAVISEQYF; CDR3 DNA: TGTGCCAGAAGCTTGGGGGGCGCCGTTATTTCCGAGCAGTACTTC
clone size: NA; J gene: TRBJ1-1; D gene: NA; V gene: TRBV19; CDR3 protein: CASSIGGNLNTEAFF; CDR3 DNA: TGTGCCAGTAGTATAGGGGGCAACCTGAACACTGAAGCTTTCTTT
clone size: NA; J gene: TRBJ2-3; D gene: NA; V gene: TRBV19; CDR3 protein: CASSIWLTDTQYF; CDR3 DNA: TGTGCCAGTAGTATTTGGCTGACAGATACGCAGTATTTT
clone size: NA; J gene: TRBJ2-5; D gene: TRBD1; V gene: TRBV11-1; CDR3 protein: CASSLAGTAQETQYF; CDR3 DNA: TGTGCCAGCAGCTTAGCCGGGACAGCTCAAGAGACCCAGTACTTC
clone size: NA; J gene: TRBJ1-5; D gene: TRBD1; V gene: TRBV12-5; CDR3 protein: CASGLGTGAHQPQHF; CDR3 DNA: TGTGCTAGTGGTTTGGGGACAGGGGCCCATCAGCCCCAGCATTTT
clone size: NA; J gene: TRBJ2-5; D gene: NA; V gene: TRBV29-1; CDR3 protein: CSVEGLVETQYF; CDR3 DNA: TGCAGCGTTGAAGGCTTAGTAGAGACCCAGTACTTC
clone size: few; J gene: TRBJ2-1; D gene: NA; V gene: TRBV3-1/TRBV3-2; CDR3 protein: CASSPFVLGGEQFF; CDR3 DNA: TGTGCCAGCAGCCCCTTCGTATTAGGCGGAGAGCAGTTCTTC
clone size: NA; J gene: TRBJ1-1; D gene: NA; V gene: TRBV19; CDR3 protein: CASSTSFFLGTEAFF; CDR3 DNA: TGTGCCAGTAGTACCTCCTTCTTCCTAGGCACTGAAGCTTTCTTT
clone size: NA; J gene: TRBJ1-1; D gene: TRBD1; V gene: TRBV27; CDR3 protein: CASSLSQGTGVEAFF; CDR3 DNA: TGTGCCAGCAGTTTATCCCAAGGGACAGGGGTGGAAGCTTTCTTT
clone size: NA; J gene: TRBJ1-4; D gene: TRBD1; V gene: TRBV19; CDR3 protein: CARTGKAEKLFF; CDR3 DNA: TGTGCCAGGACAGGGAAGGCTGAAAAACTGTTTTTT
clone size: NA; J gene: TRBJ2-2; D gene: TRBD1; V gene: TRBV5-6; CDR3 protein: CASSRTGTGITGELFF; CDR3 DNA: TGTGCCAGCAGCCGGACCGGGACAGGGATCACCGGGGAGCTGTTTTTT
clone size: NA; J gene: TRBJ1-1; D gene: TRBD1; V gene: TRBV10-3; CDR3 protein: CAVQGGSENTEAFF; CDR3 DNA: TGTGCCGTACAAGGGGGCTCGGAGAACACTGAAGCTTTCTTT
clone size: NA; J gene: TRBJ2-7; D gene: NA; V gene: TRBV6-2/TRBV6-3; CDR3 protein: CASSYSPRSSYEQYF; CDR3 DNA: TGTGCCAGCAGTTACAGCCCGAGGAGCTCCTACGAGCAGTACTTC
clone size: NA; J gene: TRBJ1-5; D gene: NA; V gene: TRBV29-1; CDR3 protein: CSVTSTGGGNQPQHF; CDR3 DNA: TGCAGCGTAACCAGTACGGGGGGGGGCAATCAGCCCCAGCATTTT
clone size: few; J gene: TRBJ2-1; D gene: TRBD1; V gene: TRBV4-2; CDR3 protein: CASSQDLRGQVVGFF; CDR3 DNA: TGTGCCAGCAGCCAAGATCTGAGGGGACAGGTCGTGGGGTTCTTC
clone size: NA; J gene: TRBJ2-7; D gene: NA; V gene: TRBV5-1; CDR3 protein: CASSFPGAYEQYF; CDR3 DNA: TGCGCCAGCAGCTTTCCAGGGGCCTACGAGCAGTACTTC
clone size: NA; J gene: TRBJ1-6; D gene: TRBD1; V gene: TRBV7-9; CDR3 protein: CASSDGNRGFNSPLHF; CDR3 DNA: TGTGCCAGCAGCGACGGGAACAGGGGATTTAATTCACCCCTCCACTTT
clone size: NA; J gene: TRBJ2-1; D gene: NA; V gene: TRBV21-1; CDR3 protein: CASSADRADEQFF; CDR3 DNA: TGTGCCAGCAGCGCCGACAGGGCGGATGAGCAGTTCTTC
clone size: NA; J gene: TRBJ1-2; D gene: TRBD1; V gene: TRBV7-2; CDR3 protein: CASSAALQGWAYGYTF; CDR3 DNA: TGTGCCAGCAGCGCCGCCTTACAGGGGTGGGCCTATGGCTACACCTTC
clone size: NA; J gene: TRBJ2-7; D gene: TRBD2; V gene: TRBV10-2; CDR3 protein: CASSKGLAYEQYF; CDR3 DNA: TGCGCCAGCAGCAAGGGACTAGCCTACGAGCAGTACTTC